Here is one TCR beta chain with its context. Here immunoSEQ multiplex PCR was the method, and the copy in TCRdb shows in-frame clones only, minus some. The data contain tens of thousands of clones, more than 95% of them singletons. Germline values: CDR1 SGDLS, CDR2 YYNGEE. V lost 4 bases to trimming and J lost 2 bases, with 18 bases between them. This CDR3 comprises 16 residues. The data belong to a study of Tregs in tolerant kidney transplant recipients. The sample here was CD4+ T cells from blood, taken before the transplant. This sequence joins TRBV9 and TRBJ2-5; TRBD2 might be the D (6 bases). This clonotype was obtained from a human donor who received a combined kidney and bone marrow transplant. For the CDR3, the DNA is TGTGCCAGCAGCTTAGGGGCGGGGTTCCCGCAAGAGACCCAGTACTTC. Its protein is CASSLGAGFPQETQYF. Drawing the rest from reference TRBV9 and TRBJ2-5, the complete variable domain is DSGVTQTPKHLITATGQRVTLRCSPRSGDLSVYWYQQSLDQGLQFLIQYYNGEERAKGNILERFSAQQFPDLHSELNLSSLELGDSALYFCASSLGAGFPQETQYFGPGTRLLVL.